The present TCR beta chain was sequenced within a study of blood T cells in healthy people across ages. Each sample had at least 6.5 million PBMCs isolated. Findings of the study overall: Among T cells, TCR beta diversity per million cells dropped roughly linearly as age rose.

A second PCR, run for roughly 7 to 12 cycles, used a sample-barcoded 5' primer plus a J-beta primer mix. A tag from a template-switch adaptor with 12 random nucleotides marked each cDNA molecule. There were at least 2.5 million CDR3-containing paired-end reads obtained from each sample. Each CDR3 protein is one row after TCRdb ran MiXCR on the 5' RACE reads. Among more than 1.4 million distinct CDR3 sequences listed, about 40% were seen once. CDR1 and CDR2 from the germline V gene are MGHDK and SYGVNS. Trimming removed 0 bases from V and 0 bases from J, with 21 bases in between. CDR3 size: 19 residues. This clonotype has just a few counts. Its target is unknown.

The chain uses TRBV25-1 and TRBJ2-7; D call uncertain. The TCR was taken from a woman aged 18-35 years in good health. Sequencing was performed on blood. CDR3 in amino acids: CASSEYKESGIIRSYEQYF. The CDR3 DNA reads TGTGCCAGCAGTGAATATAAGGAGTCGGGCATAATTCGCTCCTACGAGCAGTACTTC.